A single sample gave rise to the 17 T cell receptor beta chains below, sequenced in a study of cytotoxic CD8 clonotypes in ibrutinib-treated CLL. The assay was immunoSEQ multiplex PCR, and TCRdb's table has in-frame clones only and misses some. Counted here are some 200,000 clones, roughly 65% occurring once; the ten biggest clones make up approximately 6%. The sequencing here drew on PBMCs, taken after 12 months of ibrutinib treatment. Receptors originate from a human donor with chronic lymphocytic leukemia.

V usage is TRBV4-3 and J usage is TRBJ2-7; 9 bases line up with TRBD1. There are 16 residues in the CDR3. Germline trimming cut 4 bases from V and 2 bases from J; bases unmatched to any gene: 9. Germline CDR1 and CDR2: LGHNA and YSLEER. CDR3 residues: CASSRTRDRVAYEQYF. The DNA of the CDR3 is TGCGCCAGCAGCCGAACCCGGGACAGGGTGGCCTACGAGCAGTACTTC.

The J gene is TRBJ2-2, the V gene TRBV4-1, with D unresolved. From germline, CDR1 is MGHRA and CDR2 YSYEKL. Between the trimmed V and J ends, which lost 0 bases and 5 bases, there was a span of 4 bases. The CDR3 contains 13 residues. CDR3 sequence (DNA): TGCGCCAGCAGCCAAGATGGTACCGGGGAGCTGTTTTTT. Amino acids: CASSQDGTGELFF.

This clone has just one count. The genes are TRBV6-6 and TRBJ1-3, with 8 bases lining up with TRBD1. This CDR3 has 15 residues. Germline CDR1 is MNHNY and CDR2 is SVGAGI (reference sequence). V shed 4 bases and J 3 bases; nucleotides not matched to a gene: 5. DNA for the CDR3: TGTGCCAGCAGTTTCGGACAGGGCGGTGGAAACACCATATATTTT. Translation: CASSFGQGGGNTIYF.

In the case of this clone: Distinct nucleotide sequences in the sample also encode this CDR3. CDR3 loop: CASSLEGSNQPQHF. The CDR3 bases are TGCGCCAGCAGCTTGGAAGGGAGCAATCAGCCCCAGCATTTT. The rearrangement uses TRBV5-1 and TRBJ1-5, with D unclear. Germline lookup yields CDR1 SGHRS and CDR2 YFSETQ. The CDR3 runs to 14 residues. Trimming removed 0 bases at V and 1 base at J, with 5 bases between.

DNA of the CDR3: TGTGCCAGCACTAGGACAGCTAGCTCTGGAAACACCATATATTTT. Amino acids: CASTRTASSGNTIYF. This rearrangement joins TRBV6-1 to TRBJ1-3; the D gene is possibly TRBD1 (6 bases). V lost 7 bases and J 0 bases, leaving 13 bases between the germline ends. The CDR3 spans 15 residues. The germline V gene has CDR1 MNHNS and CDR2 SASEGT.

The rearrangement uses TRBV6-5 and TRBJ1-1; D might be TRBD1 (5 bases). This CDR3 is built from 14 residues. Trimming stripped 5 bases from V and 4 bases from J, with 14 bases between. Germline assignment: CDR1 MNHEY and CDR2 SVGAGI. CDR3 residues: CASSGPGRLTEAFF. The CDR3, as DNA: TGTGCCAGCAGTGGACCGGGACGGCTCACTGAAGCTTTCTTT.

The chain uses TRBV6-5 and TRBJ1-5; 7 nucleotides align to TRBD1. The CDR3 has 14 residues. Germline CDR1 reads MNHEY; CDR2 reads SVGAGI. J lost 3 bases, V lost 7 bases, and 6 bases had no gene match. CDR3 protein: CASTPGGNNQPQHF. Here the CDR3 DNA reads TGTGCCAGCACCCCAGGGGGGAACAATCAGCCCCAGCATTTT.

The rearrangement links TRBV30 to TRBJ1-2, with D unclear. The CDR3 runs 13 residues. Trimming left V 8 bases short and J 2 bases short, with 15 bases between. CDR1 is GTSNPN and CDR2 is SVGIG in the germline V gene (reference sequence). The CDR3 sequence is CAGFGPPNYGYTF. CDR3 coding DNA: TGTGCCGGCTTTGGCCCGCCGAACTATGGCTACACCTTC.

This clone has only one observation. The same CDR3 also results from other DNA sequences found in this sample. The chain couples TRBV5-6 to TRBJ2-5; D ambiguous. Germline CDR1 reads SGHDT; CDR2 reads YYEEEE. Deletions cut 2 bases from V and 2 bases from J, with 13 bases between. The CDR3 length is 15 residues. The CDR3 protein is CASSLGRSAQETQYF. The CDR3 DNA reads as TGTGCCAGCAGCTTAGGACGGTCGGCGCAAGAGACCCAGTACTTC. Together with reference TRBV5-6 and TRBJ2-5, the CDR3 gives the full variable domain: DAGVTQSPTHLIKTRGQQVTLRCSPKSGHDTVSWYQQALGQGPQFIFQYYEEEERQRGNFPDRFSGHQFPNYSSELNVNALLLGDSALYLCASSLGRSAQETQYFGPGTRLLVL.

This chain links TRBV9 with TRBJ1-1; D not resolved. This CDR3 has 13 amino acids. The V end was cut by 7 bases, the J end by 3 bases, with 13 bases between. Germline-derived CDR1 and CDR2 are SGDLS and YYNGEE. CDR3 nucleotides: TGTGCCAGCTCGAGGGCAGACTACACTGAAGCTTTCTTT. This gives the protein CASSRADYTEAFF. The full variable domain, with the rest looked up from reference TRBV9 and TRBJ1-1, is DSGVTQTPKHLITATGQRVTLRCSPRSGDLSVYWYQQSLDQGLQFLIQYYNGEERAKGNILERFSAQQFPDLHSELNLSSLELGDSALYFCASSRADYTEAFFGQGTRLTVV.

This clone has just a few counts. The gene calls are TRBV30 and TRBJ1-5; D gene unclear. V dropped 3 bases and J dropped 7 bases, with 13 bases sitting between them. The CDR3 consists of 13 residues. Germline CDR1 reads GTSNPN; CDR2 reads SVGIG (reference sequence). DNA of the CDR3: TGTGCCTGGAGCCTCTTTGAATCGCAGCCCCAGCATTTT. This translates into CAWSLFESQPQHF.

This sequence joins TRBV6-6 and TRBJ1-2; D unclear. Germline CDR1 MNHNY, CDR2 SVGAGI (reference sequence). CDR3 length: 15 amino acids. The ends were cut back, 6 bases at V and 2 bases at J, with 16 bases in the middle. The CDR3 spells CASRRSDGPNYGYTF. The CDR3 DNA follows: TGTGCCAGCAGACGCTCTGACGGTCCCAACTATGGCTACACCTTC.

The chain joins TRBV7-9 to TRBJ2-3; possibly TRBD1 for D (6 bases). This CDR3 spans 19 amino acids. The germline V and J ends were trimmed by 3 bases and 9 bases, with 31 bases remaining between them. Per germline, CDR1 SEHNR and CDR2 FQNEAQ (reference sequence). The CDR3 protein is CASSLGALDTDFPVGTQYF. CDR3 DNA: TGTGCCAGCAGCTTGGGGGCCCTGGACACCGACTTCCCGGTTGGGACGCAGTATTTT.

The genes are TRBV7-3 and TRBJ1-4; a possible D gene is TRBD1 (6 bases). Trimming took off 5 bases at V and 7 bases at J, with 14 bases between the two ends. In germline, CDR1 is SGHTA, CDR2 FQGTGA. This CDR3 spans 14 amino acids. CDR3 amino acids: CASSPTGIVEKLFF. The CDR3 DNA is TGTGCCAGCAGCCCTACAGGGATCGTTGAAAAACTGTTTTTT.

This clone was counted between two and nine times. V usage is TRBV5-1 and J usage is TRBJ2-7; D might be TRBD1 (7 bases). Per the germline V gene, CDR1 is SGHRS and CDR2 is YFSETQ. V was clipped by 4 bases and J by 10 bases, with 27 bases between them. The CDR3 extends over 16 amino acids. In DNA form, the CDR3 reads TGCGCCAGCAGCCCCCGGGGGACAGAAGCTTCTTCGGAACAGTACTTC. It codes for CASSPRGTEASSEQYF.

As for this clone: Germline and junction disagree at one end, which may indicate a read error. The CDR3 DNA follows: TGTGCCAGCAGTGAAATGATGCAGGGAACCCGGTACTTC. This encodes CASSEMMQGTRYF. This chain links TRBV6-1 with TRBJ2-5; a possible D gene is TRBD1 (5 bases). Germline V CDR1 and CDR2: MNHNS, SASEGT. The length of the CDR3 is 13 residues.

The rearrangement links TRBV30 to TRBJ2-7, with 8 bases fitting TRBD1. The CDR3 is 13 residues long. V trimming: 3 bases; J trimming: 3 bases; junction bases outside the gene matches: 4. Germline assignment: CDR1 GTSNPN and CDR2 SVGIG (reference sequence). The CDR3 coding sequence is TGTGCCTGGAGGAGGGACAGGAGCTACGAGCAGTACTTC. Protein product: CAWRRDRSYEQYF.